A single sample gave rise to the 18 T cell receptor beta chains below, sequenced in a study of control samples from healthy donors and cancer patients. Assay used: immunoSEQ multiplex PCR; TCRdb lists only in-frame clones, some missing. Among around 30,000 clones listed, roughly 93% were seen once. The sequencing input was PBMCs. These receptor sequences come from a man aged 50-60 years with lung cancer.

This CDR3 is CASSLVTSLQETQYF. DNA of the CDR3: TGTGCCAGCAGCTTAGTAACTAGTCTCCAAGAGACCCAGTACTTC. This rearrangement joins TRBV7-9 to TRBJ2-5; a possible D gene is TRBD2 (5 bases). V was trimmed by 1 base and J by 1 base, leaving 10 bases between them. Looked up from germline, CDR1 is SEHNR and CDR2 is FQNEAQ (reference sequence). The CDR3 is 15 residues long. The variable domain in full, completed from reference TRBV7-9 and TRBJ2-5, reads DTGVSQNPRHKITKRGQNVTFRCDPISEHNRLYWYRQTLGQGPEFLTYFQNEAQLEKSRLLSDRFSAERPKGSFSTLEIQRTEQGDSAMYLCASSLVTSLQETQYFGPGTRLLVL.

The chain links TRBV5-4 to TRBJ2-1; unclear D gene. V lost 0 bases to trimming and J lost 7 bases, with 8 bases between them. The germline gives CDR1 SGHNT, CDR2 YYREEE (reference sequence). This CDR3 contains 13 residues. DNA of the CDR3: TGTGCCAGCAGCTTGGCCTATAGAAATGAGCAGTTCTTC. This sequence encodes CASSLAYRNEQFF.

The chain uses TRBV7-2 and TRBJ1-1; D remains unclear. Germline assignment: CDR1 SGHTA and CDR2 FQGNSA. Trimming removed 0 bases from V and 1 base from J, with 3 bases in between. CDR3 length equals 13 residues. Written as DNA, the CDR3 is TGTGCCAGCAGCTTAGCTGGGAACACTGAAGCTTTCTTT. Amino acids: CASSLAGNTEAFF.

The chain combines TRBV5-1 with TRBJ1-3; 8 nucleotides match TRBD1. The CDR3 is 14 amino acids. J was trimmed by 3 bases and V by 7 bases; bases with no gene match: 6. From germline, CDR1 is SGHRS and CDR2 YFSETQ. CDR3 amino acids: CASRTQGDGNTIYF. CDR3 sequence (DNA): TGCGCCAGCCGAACACAGGGGGATGGAAACACCATATATTTT.

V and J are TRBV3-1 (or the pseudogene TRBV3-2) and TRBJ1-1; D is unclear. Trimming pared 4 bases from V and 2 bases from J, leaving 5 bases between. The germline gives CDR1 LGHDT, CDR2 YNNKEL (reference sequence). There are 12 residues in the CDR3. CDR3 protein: CASSRFNTEAFF. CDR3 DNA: TGTGCCAGCAGCCGCTTTAACACTGAAGCTTTCTTT.

CDR3: CASSLGRGSEKLFF. Here the CDR3 DNA reads TGCGCCAGCAGCTTGGGCAGGGGAAGTGAAAAACTGTTTTTT. The rearrangement joins TRBV5-1 to TRBJ1-4; the D gene is possibly TRBD1 (6 bases). V was pared by 0 bases and J by 7 bases, with 10 bases between. CDR3 length: 14 residues. Germline CDR1 SGHRS, CDR2 YFSETQ. Combining the CDR3 with reference TRBV5-1 and TRBJ1-4 gives the whole variable domain KAGVTQTPRYLIKTRGQQVTLSCSPISGHRSVSWYQQTPGQGLQFLFEYFSETQRNKGNFPGRFSGRQFSNSRSEMNVSTLELGDSALYLCASSLGRGSEKLFFGSGTQLSVL.

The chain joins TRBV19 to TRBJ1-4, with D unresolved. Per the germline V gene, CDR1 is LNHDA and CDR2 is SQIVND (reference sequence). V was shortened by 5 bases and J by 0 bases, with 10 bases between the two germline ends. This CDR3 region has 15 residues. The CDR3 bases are TGTGCCAGTAGTTCTCAGCCTGCAACTAATGAAAAACTGTTTTTT. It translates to CASSSQPATNEKLFF.

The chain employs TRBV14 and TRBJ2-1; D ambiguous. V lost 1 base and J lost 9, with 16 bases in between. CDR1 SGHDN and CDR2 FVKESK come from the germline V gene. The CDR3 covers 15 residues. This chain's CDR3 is CASSQGPPSVAEQFF. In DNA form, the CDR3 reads TGTGCCAGCAGCCAAGGGCCCCCAAGTGTCGCTGAGCAGTTCTTC.

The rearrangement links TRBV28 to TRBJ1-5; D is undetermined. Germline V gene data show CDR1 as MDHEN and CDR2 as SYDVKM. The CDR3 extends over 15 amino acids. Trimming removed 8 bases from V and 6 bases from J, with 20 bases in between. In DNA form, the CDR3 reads TGTGCCAGCGGTGTTTTCCGGGGTGAGAGTCAGCCCCAGCATTTT. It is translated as CASGVFRGESQPQHF.

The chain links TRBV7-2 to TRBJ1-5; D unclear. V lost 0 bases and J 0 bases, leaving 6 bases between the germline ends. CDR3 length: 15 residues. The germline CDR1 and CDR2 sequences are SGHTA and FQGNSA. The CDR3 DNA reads TGTGCCAGCAGCTTAGCGGGCAGTAGCAATCAGCCCCAGCATTTT. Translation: CASSLAGSSNQPQHF.

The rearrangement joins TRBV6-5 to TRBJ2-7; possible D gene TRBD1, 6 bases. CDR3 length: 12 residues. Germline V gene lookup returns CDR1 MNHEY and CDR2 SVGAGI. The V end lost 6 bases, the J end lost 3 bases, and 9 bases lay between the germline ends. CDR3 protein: CASSVQGYEQYF. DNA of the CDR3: TGTGCCAGCAGCGTACAGGGCTACGAGCAGTACTTC.

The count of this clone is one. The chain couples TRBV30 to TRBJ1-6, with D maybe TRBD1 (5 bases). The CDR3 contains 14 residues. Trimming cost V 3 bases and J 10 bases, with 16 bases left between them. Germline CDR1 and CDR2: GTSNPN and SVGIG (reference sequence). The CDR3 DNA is TGTGCCTGGAGATTAGGCAGGGAGCGATCACCCCTCCACTTT. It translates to CAWRLGRERSPLHF.

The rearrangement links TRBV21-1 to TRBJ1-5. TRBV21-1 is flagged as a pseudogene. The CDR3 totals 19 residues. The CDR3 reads CASSLQVCQAKRGNQPQHF. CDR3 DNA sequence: TGTGCCAGCAGCCTCCAAGTTTGTCAGGCCAAACGGGGGAATCAGCCCCAGCATTTT.

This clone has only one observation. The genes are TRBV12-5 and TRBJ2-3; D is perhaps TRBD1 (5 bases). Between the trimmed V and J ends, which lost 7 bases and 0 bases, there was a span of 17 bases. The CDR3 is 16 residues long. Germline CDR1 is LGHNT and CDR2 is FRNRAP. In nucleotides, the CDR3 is TGTGCTAGTGCTTATTTTCTTACAGGTAGCACAGATACGCAGTATTTT. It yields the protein CASAYFLTGSTDTQYF.

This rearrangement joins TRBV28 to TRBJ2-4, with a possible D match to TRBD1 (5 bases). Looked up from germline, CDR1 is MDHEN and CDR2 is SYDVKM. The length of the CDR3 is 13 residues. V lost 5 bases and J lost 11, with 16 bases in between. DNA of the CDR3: TGTGCCAGCAGTCTCCCGCAGGGAACGGTTCAGTACTTC. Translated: CASSLPQGTVQYF.

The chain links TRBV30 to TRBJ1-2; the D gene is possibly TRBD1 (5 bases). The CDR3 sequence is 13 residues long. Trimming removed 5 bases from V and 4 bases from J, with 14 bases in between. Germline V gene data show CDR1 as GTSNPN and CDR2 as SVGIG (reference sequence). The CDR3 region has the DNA TGTGCCTGGGATACAGGTTTTAGCTATGGCTACACCTTC. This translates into CAWDTGFSYGYTF.

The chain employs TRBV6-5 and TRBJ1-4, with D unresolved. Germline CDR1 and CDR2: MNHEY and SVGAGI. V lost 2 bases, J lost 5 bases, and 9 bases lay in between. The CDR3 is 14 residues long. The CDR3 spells CASSYKSGNEKLFF. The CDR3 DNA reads TGTGCCAGCAGTTACAAGAGTGGGAATGAAAAACTGTTTTTT.

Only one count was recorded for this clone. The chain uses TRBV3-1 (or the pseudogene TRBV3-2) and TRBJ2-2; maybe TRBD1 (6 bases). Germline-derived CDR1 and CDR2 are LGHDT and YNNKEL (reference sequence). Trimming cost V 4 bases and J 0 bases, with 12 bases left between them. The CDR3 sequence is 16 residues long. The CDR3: CASSPSGGANTGELFF. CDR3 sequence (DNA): TGTGCCAGCAGCCCGAGTGGGGGCGCGAACACCGGGGAGCTGTTTTTT.